This is a list of T cell receptor beta chains from one sample in a study of response to subunit inactivated influenza vaccine. One entry per CDR3 protein, called by TCRdb with MiXCR from the RT-PCR reads. The sample has about 700,000 distinct CDR3 sequences, around 13% seen once. Sequences were derived from PBMCs from blood, sampled approximately 15 days before vaccination. These receptors came from a man aged 50 to 59 who received an inactivated influenza vaccine. CDR3s include the opening cysteine and the closing phenylalanine or tryptophan. Each record gives: clone size, V gene, D gene, J gene, CDR3 DNA, CDR3 protein. A D gene is named only where the DNA matches it firmly. Size tells how often a clone was seen (once, few, many) or the class of an expanded clone, and some rows leave it out.

many,TRBV27,TRBD2,TRBJ2-1,TGTGCCAGCAGTTTATGGGGGGGAAGCTCCTACAATGAGCAGTTCTTC,CASSLWGGSSYNEQFF
-,TRBV18,-,TRBJ1-2,TGTGCCAGCTCACCACCGGCCCAGGGTGTCTATGGCTACACCTTC,CASSPPAQGVYGYTF
-,TRBV12-3/TRBV12-4,TRBD2,TRBJ2-1,TGTGCCAGCAGCTATAGCGGGTGGGCAAGGTACAATGAGCAGTTCTTC,CASSYSGWARYNEQFF
-,TRBV2,-,TRBJ2-3,TGTGCCAGCAGTCTAGCGACCCTAAGCACAGATACGCAGTATTTT,CASSLATLSTDTQYF
many,TRBV5-6,-,TRBJ2-1,TGTGCCAGCAGCCTCTACCAACGCGGACTGGGCAGCAATGAGCAGTTCTTC,CASSLYQRGLGSNEQFF
-,TRBV6-2/TRBV6-3,TRBD2,TRBJ2-7,TGTGCCATCAACTCCCCGGGACTAAAACCCTACGAGCAGTACTTC,CAINSPGLKPYEQYF
few,TRBV20-1,-,TRBJ2-1,TGCAGTGCCCCCGGAGCGGGCAATGAGCAGTTCTTC,CSAPGAGNEQFF
few,TRBV20-1,TRBD1,TRBJ1-2,TGCAGTGCCCCGGACAGGGACTCCTATGGCTACACCTTC,CSAPDRDSYGYTF
few,TRBV12-3/TRBV12-4,TRBD2,TRBJ2-7,TGTGCCAGCAGCTCTGGACTAGCGCAAGAGCAGTACTTC,CASSSGLAQEQYF
-,TRBV5-6,TRBD2,TRBJ2-1,TGTGCCAGCAGCTTGCCCACTAGCGGGAATGAGCAGTTCTTC,CASSLPTSGNEQFF
few,TRBV28,TRBD2,TRBJ2-2,TGTGCCAGCAGTGGGGGGGTTGGGCAGGGAGTGACCGGGGAGCTGTTTTTT,CASSGGVGQGVTGELFF
-,TRBV10-3,TRBD1,TRBJ1-6,TGTGCCACCCAGGGACAGTATAATTCACCCCTCCACTTT,CATQGQYNSPLHF